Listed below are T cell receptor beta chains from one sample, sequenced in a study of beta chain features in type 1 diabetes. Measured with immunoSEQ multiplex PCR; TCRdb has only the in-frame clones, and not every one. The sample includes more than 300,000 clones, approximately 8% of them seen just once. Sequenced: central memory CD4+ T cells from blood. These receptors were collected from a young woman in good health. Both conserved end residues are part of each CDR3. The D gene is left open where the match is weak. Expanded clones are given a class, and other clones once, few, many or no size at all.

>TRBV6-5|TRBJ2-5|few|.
CASSFRQDPRETQYF
TGTGCCAGCAGTTTCCGACAGGACCCTCGCGAGACCCAGTACTTC
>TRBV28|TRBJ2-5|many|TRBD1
CASSPGTGGEETQYF
TGTGCCAGCAGTCCTGGGACAGGGGGTGAGGAGACCCAGTACTTC
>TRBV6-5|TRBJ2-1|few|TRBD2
CASSGRGNEQFF
TGTGCCAGCAGCGGGAGGGGTAATGAGCAGTTCTTC
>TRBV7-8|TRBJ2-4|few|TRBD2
CASSLARTSGSPLAKNIQYF
TGTGCCAGCAGCTTAGCGCGGACTAGCGGGAGTCCCTTAGCCAAAAACATTCAGTACTTC
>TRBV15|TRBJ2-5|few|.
CATSRVRQGGEETQYF
TGTGCCACCAGCAGAGTGCGGCAGGGCGGGGAAGAGACCCAGTACTTC
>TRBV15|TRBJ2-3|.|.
CATSRARTDTQYF
TGTGCCACCAGCAGAGCCCGCACAGATACGCAGTATTTT
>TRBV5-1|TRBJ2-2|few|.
CASSLGEGTGELFF
TGCGCCAGCAGCTTGGGCGAGGGGACCGGGGAGCTGTTTTTT
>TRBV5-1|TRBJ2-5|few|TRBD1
CASSTTLPQGETQYF
TGCGCCAGCAGCACAACACTACCACAGGGGGAGACCCAGTACTTC
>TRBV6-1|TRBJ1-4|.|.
CASSEYEGSGEKLFF
TGTGCCAGCAGTGAATACGAGGGGTCCGGTGAAAAACTGTTTTTT
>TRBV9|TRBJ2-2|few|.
CASSPSTGRLNTGELFF
TGTGCCAGCAGCCCATCCACGGGGAGATTGAACACCGGGGAGCTGTTTTTT
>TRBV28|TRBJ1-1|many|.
CASGGSPRGAFF
TGTGCCAGCGGGGGGTCCCCCCGAGGAGCTTTCTTT
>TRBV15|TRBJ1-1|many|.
CATSRDRSTEAFF
TGTGCCACCAGCAGAGACCGTAGCACTGAAGCTTTCTTT
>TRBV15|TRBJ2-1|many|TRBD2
CATSRSPPGTSEHYNEQFF
TGTGCCACCAGCAGATCTCCCCCCGGGACTAGCGAACACTACAATGAGCAGTTCTTC
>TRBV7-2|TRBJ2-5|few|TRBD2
CASSPLAQETQYF
TGTGCCAGCAGCCCACTAGCGCAAGAGACCCAGTACTTC
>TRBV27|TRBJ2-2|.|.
CASSYRKSTGELFF
TGTGCCAGCAGTTACCGGAAAAGCACCGGGGAGCTGTTTTTT
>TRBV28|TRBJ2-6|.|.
CASSSSGANVLTF
TGTGCCAGCAGCAGCTCTGGGGCCAACGTCCTGACTTTC
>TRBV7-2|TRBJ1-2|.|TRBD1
CASSLAGQGGYTF
TGTGCCAGCAGCTTAGCCGGACAGGGAGGCTACACCTTC
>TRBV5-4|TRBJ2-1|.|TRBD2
CASSLGGLAGGTEQFF
TGTGCCAGCAGCTTGGGGGGACTAGCGGGAGGCACTGAGCAGTTCTTC
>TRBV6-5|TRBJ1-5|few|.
CASSTPGMPQHF
TGTGCCAGCAGTACCCCAGGGATGCCCCAGCATTTT
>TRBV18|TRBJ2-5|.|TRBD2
CASRRLAEETQYF
TGTGCCAGCCGAAGACTAGCGGAAGAGACCCAGTACTTC
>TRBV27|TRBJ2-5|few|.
CASSTGAGLETQYF
TGTGCCAGCAGTACCGGCGCAGGGTTAGAGACCCAGTACTTC
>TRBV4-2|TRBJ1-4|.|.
CASSQDLTGTAASKLFF
TGTGCCAGCAGCCAAGATCTGACCGGGACGGCCGCTTCAAAACTGTTTTTT
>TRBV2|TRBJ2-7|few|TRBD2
CASRGGAIAGVRNEQYF
TGTGCCAGTAGAGGTGGTGCGATAGCGGGAGTTAGGAACGAGCAGTACTTC
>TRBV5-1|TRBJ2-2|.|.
CASSQDPRGPANTGELFF
TGCGCCAGCAGCCAAGACCCTCGGGGACCCGCGAACACCGGGGAGCTGTTTTTT
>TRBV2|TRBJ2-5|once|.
CASSRLSETQYF
TGTGCCAGCAGTCGGCTTTCCGAGACCCAGTACTTC
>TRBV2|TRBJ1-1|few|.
CASSEVSGAEAFF
TGTGCCAGCAGTGAGGTCTCGGGGGCTGAAGCTTTCTTT
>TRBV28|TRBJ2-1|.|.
CASSAPAGRNEQFF
TGTGCCAGCAGCGCACCAGCGGGCCGCAATGAGCAGTTCTTC
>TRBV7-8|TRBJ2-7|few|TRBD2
CASSSSGSLEQYF
TGTGCCAGCAGCTCAAGCGGGAGCCTCGAGCAGTACTTC
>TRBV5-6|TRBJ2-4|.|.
CASSLDLAKNIQYF
TGTGCCAGCAGCTTGGATCTAGCCAAAAACATTCAGTACTTC
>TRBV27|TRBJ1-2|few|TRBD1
CASSTKTGGNYGYTF
TGTGCCAGCAGTACCAAGACAGGGGGAAACTATGGCTACACCTTC
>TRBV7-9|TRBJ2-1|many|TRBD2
CASSQIAGHSYNEQFF
TGTGCCAGCAGTCAAATAGCGGGCCATTCCTACAATGAGCAGTTCTTC
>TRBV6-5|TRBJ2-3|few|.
CASGSGVDTQYF
TGTGCCAGCGGGAGTGGAGTGGATACGCAGTATTTT
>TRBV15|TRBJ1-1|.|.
CATRGGGSNTEAFF
TGTGCCACCAGGGGGGGAGGATCCAACACTGAAGCTTTCTTT
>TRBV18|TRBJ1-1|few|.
CASSPAPADNTEAFF
TGTGCCAGCTCACCAGCCCCGGCCGATAACACTGAAGCTTTCTTT
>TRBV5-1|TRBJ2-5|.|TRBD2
CASSIGTSAETQYF
TGCGCCAGCAGCATCGGGACTAGTGCGGAGACCCAGTACTTC
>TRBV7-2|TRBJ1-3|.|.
CASSPGSGNTIYF
TGTGCCAGCAGCCCTGGCTCTGGAAACACCATATATTTT
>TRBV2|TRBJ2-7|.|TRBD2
CASRSGTSGTYEQYF
TGTGCCAGCAGGTCTGGGACTAGCGGCACCTACGAGCAGTACTTC
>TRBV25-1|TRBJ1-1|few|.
CASSEALLLSKNTEAFF
TGTGCCAGCAGTGAAGCTCTTCTTCTCTCGAAAAACACTGAAGCTTTCTTT
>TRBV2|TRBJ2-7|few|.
CASSEARWGSYEQYF
TGTGCCAGCAGTGAAGCCCGATGGGGGTCCTACGAGCAGTACTTC
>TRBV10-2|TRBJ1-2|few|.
CASSDPGRSGYTF
TGCGCCAGCAGTGATCCGGGGAGATCTGGCTACACCTTC
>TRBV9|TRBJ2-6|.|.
CASSVLQSGANVLTF
TGTGCCAGCAGCGTATTGCAATCTGGGGCCAACGTCCTGACTTTC
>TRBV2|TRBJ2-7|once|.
CASRRVREFYEQYF
TGTGCCAGCAGGAGGGTGCGCGAATTCTACGAGCAGTACTTC
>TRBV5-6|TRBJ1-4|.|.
CASSFGADEKLFF
TGTGCCAGCAGCTTTGGGGCCGATGAAAAACTGTTTTTT
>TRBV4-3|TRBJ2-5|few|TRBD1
CASSQGDRGGEQYF
TGCGCCAGCAGCCAAGGAGACAGGGGCGGTGAGCAGTACTTC
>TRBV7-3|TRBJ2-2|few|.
CASSPSNTGELFF
TGTGCCAGCAGCCCCTCGAACACCGGGGAGCTGTTTTTT
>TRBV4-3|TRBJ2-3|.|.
CASSLSRLEDTQYF
TGCGCCAGCAGCCTCTCTAGACTAGAGGATACGCAGTATTTT
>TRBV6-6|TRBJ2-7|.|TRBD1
CATTDRVDGEQYF
TGTGCCACTACCGACAGGGTCGACGGCGAGCAGTACTTC
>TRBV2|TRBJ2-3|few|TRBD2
CASDRLAGEDTQYF
TGTGCCAGCGATCGACTAGCGGGAGAAGATACGCAGTATTTT
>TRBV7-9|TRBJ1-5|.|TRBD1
CASSLGGTGSQPQHF
TGTGCCAGCAGCTTAGGAGGGACAGGTAGTCAGCCCCAGCATTTT
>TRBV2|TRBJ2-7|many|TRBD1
CANGQGLTYEQYF
TGTGCCAACGGACAGGGGCTAACCTACGAGCAGTACTTC
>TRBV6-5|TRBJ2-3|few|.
CASSYARGWPDTQYF
TGTGCCAGCAGTTACGCAAGGGGCTGGCCAGATACGCAGTATTTT
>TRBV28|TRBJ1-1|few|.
CASSLLWETEAFF
TGTGCCAGCAGTTTATTATGGGAAACTGAAGCTTTCTTT